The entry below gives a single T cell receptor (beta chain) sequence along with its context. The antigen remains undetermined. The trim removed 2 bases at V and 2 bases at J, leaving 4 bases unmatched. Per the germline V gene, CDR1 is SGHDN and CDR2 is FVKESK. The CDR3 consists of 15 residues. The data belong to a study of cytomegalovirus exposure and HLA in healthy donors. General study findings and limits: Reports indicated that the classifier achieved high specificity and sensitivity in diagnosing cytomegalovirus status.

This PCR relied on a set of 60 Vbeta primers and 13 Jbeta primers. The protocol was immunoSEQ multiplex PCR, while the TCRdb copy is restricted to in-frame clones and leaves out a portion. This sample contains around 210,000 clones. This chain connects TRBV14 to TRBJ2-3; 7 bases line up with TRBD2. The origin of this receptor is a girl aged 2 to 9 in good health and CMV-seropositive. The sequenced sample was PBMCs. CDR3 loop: CASSQSLAVTDTQYF. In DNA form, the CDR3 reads TGTGCCAGCAGCCAATCCCTAGCGGTCACAGATACGCAGTATTTT.